The 32 T cell receptor beta chains reported below all come from one sample, sequenced in a study of T cell responses to AZD1222 COVID-19 vaccine. The data were produced by immunoSEQ multiplex PCR, yet TCRdb's version contains in-frame clones alone and is incomplete. The sample yields 150,000 to 200,000 clones, roughly 92% seen once. The sample here was peripheral blood, taken on day 0 of AZD1222 vaccination. These receptors all come from an adult in good health.

The CDR3 region is CAGLTMEGPPEAFF. DNA for the CDR3: TGTGCCGGACTGACGATGGAAGGTCCCCCTGAAGCTTTCTTT. V gene TRBV7-8 combines with J gene TRBJ1-1; D uncertain. The CDR3 totals 14 residues. CDR1 and CDR2 from the germline V gene are SGHVS and FQNEAQ. V was cut by 11 bases and J by 6 bases, with 22 bases left in between.

The V call is TRBV30, the J call TRBJ1-1; D is possibly TRBD1 (6 bases). Germline CDR1 is GTSNPN and CDR2 is SVGIG (reference sequence). Trimming took 3 bases from V and 0 from J, leaving 8 bases between them. CDR3 length equals 13 residues. The CDR3 is CAWRRTVNTEAFF. In DNA form, the CDR3 reads TGTGCCTGGAGAAGGACAGTGAACACTGAAGCTTTCTTT.

Concerning this clone: The same CDR3 arises from other DNA sequences in this sample as well. The chain combines TRBV7-8 with TRBJ1-1, with a tentative D call TRBD1 (6 bases). Germline values: CDR1 SGHVS, CDR2 FQNEAQ. The CDR3 spans 14 residues. V was shortened by 1 base and J by 4 bases, with 10 bases between the two germline ends. The CDR3 sequence: CASSLGTGITEAFF. The CDR3 nucleotides read TGTGCCAGCAGCTTAGGCACAGGGATCACTGAAGCTTTCTTT.

This chain joins TRBV5-5 and TRBJ2-5; possible D gene TRBD1, 6 bases. The V end was cut by 2 bases, the J end by 2 bases, with 13 bases between. Per the germline V gene, CDR1 is SGHKS and CDR2 is YYEKEE (reference sequence). This CDR3 region has 15 residues. The CDR3 DNA follows: TGTGCCAGCAGCTTTTCAGGACAGAAGCAAGAGACCCAGTACTTC. Protein: CASSFSGQKQETQYF.

The J gene is TRBJ1-2, the V gene TRBV27; the match to TRBD1 covers 11 bases. Germline V gene lookup returns CDR1 MNHEY and CDR2 SMNVEV (reference sequence). The J segment lost 6 bases and the V segment lost 4 bases, leaving 7 bases of the junction unmatched. The CDR3 is made up of 15 amino acids. CDR3 bases: TGTGCCAGCAGTTCGCGGACAGGGGGCAAGGATGGCTACACCTTC. Its translation: CASSSRTGGKDGYTF.

This CDR3 reads CASSPGTYNEQFF. CDR3 nucleotide sequence: TGTGCCAGCAGCCCTGGGACCTACAATGAGCAGTTCTTC. The chain is built from TRBV5-5 and TRBJ2-1; the D is unclear. CDR3 length: 13 residues. Per the germline V gene, CDR1 is SGHKS and CDR2 is YYEKEE (reference sequence). V shed 4 bases and J shed 2 bases, with 7 bases lying between them.

The chain combines TRBV5-1 with TRBJ2-2; 9 bases are a match to TRBD1. The germline V gene encodes CDR1 SGHRS and CDR2 YFSETQ. V lost 0 bases and J lost 7; bases outside the gene matches: 7. The CDR3 extends over 16 amino acids. DNA of the CDR3: TGCGCCAGCAGCTTGGCTAATACAGGGGGCGGCGGGGAGCTGTTTTTT. Encoded protein: CASSLANTGGGGELFF.

The rearrangement links TRBV6-5 to TRBJ1-3; the D gene is possibly TRBD1 (5 bases). V was trimmed by 5 bases and J by 4 bases, leaving 12 bases between them. The CDR3 is 14 residues long. Germline CDR1 and CDR2: MNHEY and SVGAGI. The CDR3 sequence is CASSTGGSGNTIYF. In nucleotides, the CDR3 is TGTGCCAGCAGTACCGGGGGGTCGGGAAACACCATATATTTT.

This chain connects TRBV6-2 or TRBV6-3 to TRBJ1-2; no clear D gene. Germline values: CDR1 MNHEY, CDR2 SVGEGT. V was cut by 5 bases and J by 0 bases, with 19 bases left in between. This CDR3 has 17 residues. CDR3 loop: CASSPPGEKATNYGYTF. In nucleotides, the CDR3 is TGTGCCAGCAGTCCGCCTGGGGAGAAAGCGACTAACTATGGCTACACCTTC.

The genes are TRBV12-3 or TRBV12-4 and TRBJ2-7; tentative D call: TRBD1 (6 bases). This CDR3 is built from 13 residues. Trimming stripped 6 bases from V and 4 bases from J, with 13 bases between. The CDR3, as DNA: TGTGCCAGCAGCCCGGGACAAATATACGAGCAGTACTTC. Translating it yields CASSPGQIYEQYF.

The rearrangement joins TRBV4-3 to TRBJ1-6; D might be TRBD1 (5 bases). Trimming cost V 1 base and J 5 bases, with 15 bases left between them. The germline gives CDR1 LGHNA, CDR2 YSLEER. This CDR3 is 17 amino acids long. The CDR3 region has the DNA TGCGCCAGCAGCCAAGTACCCCGGGACTGGGATAATTCACCCCTCCACTTT. Its translation is CASSQVPRDWDNSPLHF.

A single count supports this clone. V gene TRBV10-3 combines with J gene TRBJ2-7, with TRBD1 matching over 11 bases. This CDR3 contains 15 residues. Trimming took 2 bases from V and 4 from J; bases not matched to a gene: 4. The V gene's germline CDR1 is ENHRY and CDR2 SYGVKD. DNA for the CDR3: TGTGCCATCAGTGAGGGGGACAGGGGGATATACGAGCAGTACGTC. Its translation: CAISEGDRGIYEQYV.

V gene TRBV7-9 combines with J gene TRBJ1-1; D not certain. The germline gives CDR1 SEHNR, CDR2 FQNEAQ (reference sequence). The CDR3 is 15 amino acids. The V end was cut by 3 bases, the J end by 0 bases, with 11 bases between. CDR3 sequence (DNA): TGTGCCAGCAGCTTTCCCCACGGGGTGAACACTGAAGCTTTCTTT. Translating it yields CASSFPHGVNTEAFF.

The chain is built from TRBV6-5 and TRBJ1-5, with D hard to call. V was pared by 5 bases and J by 5 bases, with 10 bases between. CDR1 and CDR2 (germline): MNHEY, SVGAGI. The CDR3 is 13 amino acids. This chain's CDR3 is CASSPVPDQPQHF. In nucleotides, the CDR3 is TGTGCCAGCAGTCCAGTCCCTGATCAGCCCCAGCATTTT.

This clone was seen a single time. This chain links TRBV6-6 with TRBJ2-7; weak D call: TRBD2 (5 bases). The CDR3 has 13 amino acids. Germline-derived CDR1 and CDR2 are MNHNY and SVGAGI (reference sequence). Trimming removed 8 bases from V and 3 bases from J, with 14 bases in between. The CDR3 bases are TGTGCCAGCGAAGCTCCGGGAAGCTACGAGCAGTACGTC. Encoded protein: CASEAPGSYEQYV.

The J gene is TRBJ1-5, the V gene TRBV2; a possible D gene is TRBD1 (5 bases). CDR1 and CDR2 (germline): SNHLY, FYNNEI. V dropped 5 bases and J dropped 0 bases, with 11 bases sitting between them. The CDR3 totals 15 residues. DNA of the CDR3: TGTGCCAGCAGTTATAGGGGTTATAGCAATCAGCCCCAGCATTTT. It encodes CASSYRGYSNQPQHF.

V usage is TRBV19 and J usage is TRBJ1-3, with 8 bases fitting TRBD1. The length of the CDR3 is 16 residues. Germline V gives CDR1 LNHDA, CDR2 SQIVND (reference sequence). V shed 6 bases, J shed 3 bases, and the junction held 10 bases outside the gene matches. This CDR3 is CASRAFGTGRGNTIYF. The CDR3 DNA sequence: TGTGCCAGTAGAGCTTTCGGGACAGGACGTGGAAACACCATATATTTT.

The J gene is TRBJ2-5, the V gene TRBV29-1; possibly TRBD1 for D (6 bases). The V and J ends lost 3 bases and 4 bases respectively, with 15 bases between them. This CDR3 has 14 residues. The V gene's germline CDR1 is SQVTM and CDR2 ANQGSEA. The CDR3, as DNA: TGCAGCGTTGATCTGGGGGCGCCTCCAGAGACCCAGTACTTC. Amino acid sequence: CSVDLGAPPETQYF.

This chain connects TRBV28 to TRBJ1-1; possibly TRBD1 for D (5 bases). The ends were cut back, 6 bases at V and 2 bases at J, with 10 bases in the middle. Per the germline V gene, CDR1 is MDHEN and CDR2 is SYDVKM. The CDR3 consists of 13 residues. In DNA form, the CDR3 reads TGTGCCAGCAGCCAAGACAGCAACACTGAAGCTTTCTTT. This codes for CASSQDSNTEAFF.

The rearrangement links TRBV5-6 to TRBJ1-5; 7 nucleotides line up with TRBD1. The V segment lost 3 bases and the J segment 3 bases; nucleotides outside the gene matches: 6. Germline values: CDR1 SGHDT, CDR2 YYEEEE. The CDR3 length is 15 residues. The CDR3 region has the DNA TGTGCCAGCAGCTACTCGGGACAGAACAATCAGCCCCAGCATTTT. Amino acid sequence: CASSYSGQNNQPQHF.

The CDR3 loop reads CASSPGTSGRGNYYEQYF. CDR3 coding DNA: TGCGCCAGCAGCCCAGGGACTAGCGGGAGGGGAAACTACTACGAGCAGTACTTC. This sequence joins TRBV5-1 and TRBJ2-7, with 16 positions matching TRBD2. The CDR3 extends over 18 amino acids. Looked up from germline, CDR1 is SGHRS and CDR2 is YFSETQ. V lost 4 bases and J lost 3; bases outside the gene matches: 10.

V gene TRBV6-4 combines with J gene TRBJ1-3, with TRBD1 matching over 8 bases. V lost 3 bases and J lost 2; bases outside the gene matches: 3. Germline V CDR1 and CDR2: MRHNA, SNTAGT. The CDR3 covers 15 residues. The CDR3, as DNA: TGTGCCAGCAGTGAGGGACAGGAGGCTGGAAACACCATATATTTT. Amino acid sequence: CASSEGQEAGNTIYF.

The J gene is TRBJ1-2, the V gene TRBV7-9; D perhaps matches TRBD1 (5 bases). Between the trimmed V and J ends, which lost 3 bases and 9 bases, there was a span of 14 bases. The germline V gene has CDR1 SEHNR and CDR2 FQNEAQ (reference sequence). The CDR3 is made up of 13 amino acids. CDR3 protein: CASSLGGTASYTF. The CDR3 bases are TGTGCCAGCAGCTTGGGAGGGACGGCAAGCTACACCTTC. The full variable domain, rest sourced from reference TRBV7-9 and TRBJ1-2, is DTGVSQNPRHKITKRGQNVTFRCDPISEHNRLYWYRQTLGQGPEFLTYFQNEAQLEKSRLLSDRFSAERPKGSFSTLEIQRTEQGDSAMYLCASSLGGTASYTFGSGTRLTVV.

This rearrangement joins TRBV7-2 to TRBJ2-2; D gene unclear. The germline CDR1 and CDR2 sequences are SGHTA and FQGNSA. Deletions cut 3 bases from V and 3 bases from J, with 11 bases between. The CDR3 is made up of 15 amino acids. The CDR3 protein is CASSLTLTDTGELFF. DNA for the CDR3: TGTGCCAGCAGCTTGACCTTAACCGACACCGGGGAGCTGTTTTTT.

The chain couples TRBV12-3 or TRBV12-4 to TRBJ1-5, with a possible D match to TRBD1 (5 bases). CDR3 length: 13 residues. The V and J ends lost 3 bases and 6 bases respectively, with 9 bases between them. In DNA form, the CDR3 reads TGTGCCAGCAGTTTTCAGGGTACTCAGCCCCAGCATTTT. Protein product: CASSFQGTQPQHF.

The V call is TRBV24-1, the J call TRBJ1-5; 7 bases are a match to TRBD1. Germline CDR1 KGHDR, CDR2 SFDVKD. This CDR3 contains 17 residues. J was trimmed by 11 bases and V by 0 bases; bases with no gene match: 15. The CDR3 spells CATSDLQGAGGVMAQHF. The CDR3 DNA follows: TGTGCCACCAGTGATTTGCAAGGGGCAGGGGGGGTTATGGCCCAGCATTTT.

The chain couples TRBV13 to TRBJ2-1, with TRBD2 matching over 7 bases. The CDR3 totals 15 residues. Germline lookup yields CDR1 PRHDT and CDR2 FYEKMQ (reference sequence). The junction had 8 bases not matched to a gene; V was cut back by 5 bases and J by 4 bases. The CDR3 nucleotides read TGTGCCAGCAGCGGGGGGAGGGGCGGTTACAATGAGCAGTTCTTC. Protein: CASSGGRGGYNEQFF.

The rearrangement uses TRBV7-9 and TRBJ1-6, with D possibly TRBD1 on 6 matching bases. Germline V gene data show CDR1 as SEHNR and CDR2 as FQNEAQ (reference sequence). With 5 bases removed from V and 6 bases from J, the gap between germline ends came to 14 bases. This CDR3 region has 15 residues. CDR3 region: CASSPRGGLNSPLHF. DNA of the CDR3: TGTGCCAGCAGCCCAAGGGGGGGCCTTAATTCACCCCTCCACTTT.

The chain carries TRBV19 and TRBJ1-6; TRBD1 aligns across 7 bases. V gave up 9 bases and J gave up 10 bases; unmatched junction bases: 12. The CDR3 spans 14 residues. Germline loops: CDR1 LNHDA, CDR2 SQIVND (reference sequence). In nucleotides, the CDR3 is TGTGCCAGCCGCCAACAGGGGCGAAACTCACCCCTCCACTTT. This sequence encodes CASRQQGRNSPLHF. The full variable domain, in which reference TRBV19 and TRBJ1-6 provide the parts outside the CDR3, is DGGITQSPKYLFRKEGQNVTLSCEQNLNHDAMYWYRQDPGQGLRLIYYSQIVNDFQKGDIAEGYSVSREKKESFPLTVTSAQKNPTAFYLCASRQQGRNSPLHFGNGTRLTVT.

The chain carries TRBV21-1 and TRBJ1-5; the DNA was not compared with TRBD1, the D call given in the table. TRBV21-1 is flagged as a pseudogene. The CDR3 is made up of 16 amino acids. The CDR3 DNA follows: TGTGCCAGCAGCGAGGACAGGCGATATAGCAATCAGCCCCAGCATTTT. It yields the protein CASSEDRRYSNQPQHF.

The rearrangement joins TRBV28 to TRBJ2-5, with a tentative D call TRBD2 (7 bases). There are 17 residues in the CDR3. Germline values: CDR1 MDHEN, CDR2 SYDVKM. The V gene lost 5 bases and the J gene lost 4 bases, with 23 bases spanning the gap. The CDR3 nucleotides are TGTGCCAGCAGTCGTTCCAGTAGGGGGGGTTGGGGAGAGACCCAGTACTTC. Protein product: CASSRSSRGGWGETQYF.

V and J are TRBV18 and TRBJ1-6; no reliable D call. The length of the CDR3 is 17 residues. Trimming took 3 bases from V and 0 from J, leaving 12 bases between them. The germline V gene encodes CDR1 KGHSH and CDR2 LQKENI. The CDR3 reads CASSPRTASSYNSPLHF. DNA of the CDR3: TGTGCCAGCTCACCCCGGACGGCGAGCTCCTATAATTCACCCCTCCACTTT.